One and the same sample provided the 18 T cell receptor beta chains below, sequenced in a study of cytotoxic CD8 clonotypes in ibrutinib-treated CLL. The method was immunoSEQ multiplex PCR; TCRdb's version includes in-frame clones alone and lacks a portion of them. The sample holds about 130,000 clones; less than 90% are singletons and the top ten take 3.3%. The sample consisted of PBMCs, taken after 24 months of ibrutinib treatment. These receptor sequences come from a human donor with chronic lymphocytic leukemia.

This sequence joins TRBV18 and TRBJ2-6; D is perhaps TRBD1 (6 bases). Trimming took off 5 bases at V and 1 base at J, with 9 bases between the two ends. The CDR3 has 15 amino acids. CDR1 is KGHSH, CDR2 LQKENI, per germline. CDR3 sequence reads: CASSGTGSGANVLTF. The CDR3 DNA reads TGTGCCAGCTCAGGAACAGGGTCTGGGGCCAACGTCCTGACTTTC.

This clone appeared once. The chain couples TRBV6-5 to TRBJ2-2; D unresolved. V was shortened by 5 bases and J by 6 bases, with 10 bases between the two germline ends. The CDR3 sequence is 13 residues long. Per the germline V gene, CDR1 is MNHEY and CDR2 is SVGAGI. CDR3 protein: CASSEGNAGELFF. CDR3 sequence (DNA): TGTGCCAGCAGTGAAGGAAACGCCGGGGAGCTGTTTTTT.

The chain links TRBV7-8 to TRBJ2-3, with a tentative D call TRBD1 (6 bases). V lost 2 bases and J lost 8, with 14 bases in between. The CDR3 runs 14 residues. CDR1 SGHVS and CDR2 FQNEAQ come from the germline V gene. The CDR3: CASSLIPTQGTQYF. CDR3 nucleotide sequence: TGTGCCAGCAGCTTAATACCAACACAGGGTACGCAGTATTTT.

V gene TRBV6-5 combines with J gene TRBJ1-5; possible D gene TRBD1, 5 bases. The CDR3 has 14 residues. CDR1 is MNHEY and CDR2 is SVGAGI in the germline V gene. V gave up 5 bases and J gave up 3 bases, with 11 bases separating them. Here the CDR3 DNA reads TGTGCCAGCAGTGCGCAGGGATACAATCAGCCCCAGCATTTT. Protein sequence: CASSAQGYNQPQHF.

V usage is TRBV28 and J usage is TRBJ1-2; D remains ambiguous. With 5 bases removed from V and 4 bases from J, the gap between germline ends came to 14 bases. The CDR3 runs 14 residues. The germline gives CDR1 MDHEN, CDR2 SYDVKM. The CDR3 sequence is CASSRLVVRYGYTF. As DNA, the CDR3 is TGTGCCAGCAGTCGCTTAGTTGTGCGCTATGGCTACACCTTC.

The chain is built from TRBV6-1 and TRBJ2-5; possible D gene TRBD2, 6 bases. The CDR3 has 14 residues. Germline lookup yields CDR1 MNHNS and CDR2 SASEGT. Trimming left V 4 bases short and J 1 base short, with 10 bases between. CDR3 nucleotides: TGTGCCAGCAGTGGCGGGGCGAGCCAAGAGACCCAGTACTTC. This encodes CASSGGASQETQYF.

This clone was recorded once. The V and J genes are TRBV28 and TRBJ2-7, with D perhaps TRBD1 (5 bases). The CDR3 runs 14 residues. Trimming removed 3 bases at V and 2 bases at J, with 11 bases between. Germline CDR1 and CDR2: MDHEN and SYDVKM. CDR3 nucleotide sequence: TGTGCCAGCAGTTTGAAGGGGCGGCCCTACGAGCAGTACTTC. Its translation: CASSLKGRPYEQYF. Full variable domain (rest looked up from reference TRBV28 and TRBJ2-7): DVKVTQSSRYLVKRTGEKVFLECVQDMDHENMFWYRQDPGLGLRLIYFSYDVKMKEKGDIPEGYSVSREKKERFSLILESASTNQTSMYLCASSLKGRPYEQYFGPGTRLTVT.

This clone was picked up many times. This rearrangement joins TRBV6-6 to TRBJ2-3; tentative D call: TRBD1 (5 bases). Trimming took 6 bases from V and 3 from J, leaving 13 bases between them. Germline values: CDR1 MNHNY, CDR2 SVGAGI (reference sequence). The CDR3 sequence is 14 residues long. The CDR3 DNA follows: TGTGCCAGCAGACCCCAGGGAAAAACAGATACGCAGTATTTT. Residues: CASRPQGKTDTQYF.

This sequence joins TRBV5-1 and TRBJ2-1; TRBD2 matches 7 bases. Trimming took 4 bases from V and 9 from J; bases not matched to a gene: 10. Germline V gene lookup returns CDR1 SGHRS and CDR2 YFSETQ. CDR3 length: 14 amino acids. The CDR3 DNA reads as TGCGCCAGCAGCCAGGGCGGACTAGTCAGTGAGCAGTTCTTC. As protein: CASSQGGLVSEQFF. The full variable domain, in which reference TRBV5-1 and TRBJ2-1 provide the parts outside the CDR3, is KAGVTQTPRYLIKTRGQQVTLSCSPISGHRSVSWYQQTPGQGLQFLFEYFSETQRNKGNFPGRFSGRQFSNSRSEMNVSTLELGDSALYLCASSQGGLVSEQFFGPGTRLTVL.

The CDR3 DNA follows: TGTGCCAGCAGTTCGATGGCCTCCCTAGTTAGCTCCTACAATGAGCAGTTCTTC. Protein sequence: CASSSMASLVSSYNEQFF. The chain has TRBV27 and TRBJ2-1; no clear D. Trimming left V 4 bases short and J 0 bases short, with 19 bases between. Germline loops: CDR1 MNHEY, CDR2 SMNVEV (reference sequence). This CDR3 spans 18 amino acids.

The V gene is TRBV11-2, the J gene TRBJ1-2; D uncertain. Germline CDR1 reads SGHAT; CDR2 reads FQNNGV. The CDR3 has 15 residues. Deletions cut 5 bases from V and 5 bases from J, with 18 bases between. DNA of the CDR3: TGTGCCAGCAGCCGCGGATCACTGGGCCAATATGGCTACACCTTC. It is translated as CASSRGSLGQYGYTF.

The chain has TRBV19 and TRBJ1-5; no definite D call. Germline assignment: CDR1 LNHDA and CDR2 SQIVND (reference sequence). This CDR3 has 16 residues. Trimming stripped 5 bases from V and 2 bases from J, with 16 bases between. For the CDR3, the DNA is TGTGCCAGTAGTCAGACACTCGGGGTAGGCAATCAGCCCCAGCATTTT. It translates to CASSQTLGVGNQPQHF.

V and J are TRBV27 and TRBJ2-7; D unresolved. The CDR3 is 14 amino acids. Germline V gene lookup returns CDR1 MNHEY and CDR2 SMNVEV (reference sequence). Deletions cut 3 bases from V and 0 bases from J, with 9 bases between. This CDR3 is CASSFRTLSYEQYF. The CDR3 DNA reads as TGTGCCAGCAGTTTTAGGACCCTCTCCTACGAGCAGTACTTC.

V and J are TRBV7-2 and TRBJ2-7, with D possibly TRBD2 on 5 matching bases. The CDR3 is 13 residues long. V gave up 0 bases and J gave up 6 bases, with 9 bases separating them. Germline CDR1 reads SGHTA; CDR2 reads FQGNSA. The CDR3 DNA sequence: TGTGCCAGCAGCTTAGCCCGGGGAAGCGAGCAGTACTTC. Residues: CASSLARGSEQYF.

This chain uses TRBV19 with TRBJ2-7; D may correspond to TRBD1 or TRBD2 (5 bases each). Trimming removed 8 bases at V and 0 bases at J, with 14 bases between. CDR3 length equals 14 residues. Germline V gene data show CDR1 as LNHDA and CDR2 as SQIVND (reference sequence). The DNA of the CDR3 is TGTGCCAGTGACCTCCGGGACGACTCCTACGAGCAGTACTTC. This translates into CASDLRDDSYEQYF.

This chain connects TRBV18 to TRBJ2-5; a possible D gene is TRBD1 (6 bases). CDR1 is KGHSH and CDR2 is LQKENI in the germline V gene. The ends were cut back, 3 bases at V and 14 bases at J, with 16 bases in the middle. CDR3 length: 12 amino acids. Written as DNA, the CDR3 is TGTGCCAGCTCACCCGAACAGGGCACTAATTACTTC. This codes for CASSPEQGTNYF. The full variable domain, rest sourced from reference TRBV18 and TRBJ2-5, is NAGVMQNPRHLVRRRGQEARLRCSPMKGHSHVYWYRQLPEEGLKFMVYLQKENIIDESGMPKERFSAEFPKEGPSILRIQQVVRGDSAAYFCASSPEQGTNYFGPGTRLLVL.

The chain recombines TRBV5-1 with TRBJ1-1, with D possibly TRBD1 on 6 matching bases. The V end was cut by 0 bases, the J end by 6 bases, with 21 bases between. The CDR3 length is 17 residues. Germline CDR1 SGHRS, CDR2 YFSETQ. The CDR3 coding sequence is TGCGCCAGCAGCTTGGAAGGGTCCTGGGGGGGCCCGGCTGAAGCTTTCTTT. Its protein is CASSLEGSWGGPAEAFF.

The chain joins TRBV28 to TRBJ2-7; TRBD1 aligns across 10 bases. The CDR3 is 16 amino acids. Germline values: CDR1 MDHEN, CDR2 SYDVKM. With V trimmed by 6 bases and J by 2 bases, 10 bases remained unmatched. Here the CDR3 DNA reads TGTGCCAGCAGCCCCACGCCCGGACAGGGGGCCTACGAGCAGTACTTC. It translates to CASSPTPGQGAYEQYF.